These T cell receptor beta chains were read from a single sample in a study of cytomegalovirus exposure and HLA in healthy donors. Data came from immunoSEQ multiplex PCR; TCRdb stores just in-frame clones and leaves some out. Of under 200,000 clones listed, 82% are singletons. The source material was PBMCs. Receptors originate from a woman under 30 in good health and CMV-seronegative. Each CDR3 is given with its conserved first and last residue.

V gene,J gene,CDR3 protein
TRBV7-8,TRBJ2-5,CASSFGPQETQYF
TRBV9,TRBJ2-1,CASSVGLSSYNEQFF
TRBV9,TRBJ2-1,CASSVVWTSGKGEQFF
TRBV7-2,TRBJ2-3,CASSLTPSGGYTDTQYF
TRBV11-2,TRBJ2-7,CASSLGPGTGHYEQYF
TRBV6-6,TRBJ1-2,CASSYKDRSGYTF
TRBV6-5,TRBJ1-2,CASSPDRRANYGYTF
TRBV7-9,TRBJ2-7,CASSEQGGAPYEQYF
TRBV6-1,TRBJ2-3,CASGGESTDTQYF
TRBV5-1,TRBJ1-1,CASSIGHRDGTEAFF
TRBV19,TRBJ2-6,CASNVQGARGANVLTF
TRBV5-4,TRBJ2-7,CASSLTPGHLSYEQYF
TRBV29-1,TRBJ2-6,CSVRRDPGANVLTF
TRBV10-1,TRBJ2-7,CASSGPGLAGYEQYF
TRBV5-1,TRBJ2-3,CASSDGQFSTDTQYF
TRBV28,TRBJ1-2,CASSALEAYGYTF
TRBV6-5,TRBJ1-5,CASSWDRSNQPQHF
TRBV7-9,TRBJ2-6,CASSLGGLGANVLTF
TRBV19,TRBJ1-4,CASSRQSPEKLFF
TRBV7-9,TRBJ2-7,CASSSETGTPQYF
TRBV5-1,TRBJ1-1,CASSLAQGALTEAFF
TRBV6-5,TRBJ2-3,CASSYSGGTDTQYF
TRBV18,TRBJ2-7,CASSSDRVNYEQYF
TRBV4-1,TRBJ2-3,CASSQGSGGLGFVTDTQYF
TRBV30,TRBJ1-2,CAWGTGDNYGYTF
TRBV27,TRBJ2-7,CASSFIAGNYEQYF
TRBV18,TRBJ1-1,CASSPFTGIRTLNTEAFF
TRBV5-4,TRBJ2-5,CASSPGLLGETQYF
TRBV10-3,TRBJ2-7,CAISDGGTAYEQYF
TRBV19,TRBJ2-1,CASSPTTGGEQFF
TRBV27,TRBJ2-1,CASSLWLTSSYNEQFF
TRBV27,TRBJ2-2,CASSLSWGAGELFF
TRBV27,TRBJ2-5,CASRFNREGETQYF
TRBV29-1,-,CSVGIGYRGGFDEQYF
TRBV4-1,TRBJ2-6,CASSLSDSSGANVLTF
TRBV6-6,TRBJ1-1,CASSYSQKAGEAFF
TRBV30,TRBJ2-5,CAWSLVAGVGETQYF
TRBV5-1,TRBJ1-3,CASSLGARGSGNTIYF
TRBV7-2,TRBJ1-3,CASSPYESGNTIYF
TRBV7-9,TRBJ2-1,CASLVMASGSRNEQFF
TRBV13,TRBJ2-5,CASSLGPLETQYF
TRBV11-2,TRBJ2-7,CASSPLSSDSYEQYF
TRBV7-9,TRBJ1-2,CASTIAGTGLYGYTF
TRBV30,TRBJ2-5,CAWSPSGETQYF
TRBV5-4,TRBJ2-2,CASSLASLAGDTGELFF
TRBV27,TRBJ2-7,CASSLRYETSGIRYEQYF
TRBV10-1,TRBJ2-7,CASGPGGQYEQYF
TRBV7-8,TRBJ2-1,CASSSRLARYNEQFF
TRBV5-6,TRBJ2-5,CASSSGIRRETQYF
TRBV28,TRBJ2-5,CASSPDSRETQYF
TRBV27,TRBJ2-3,CASSWMDSASTDTQYF
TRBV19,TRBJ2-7,CASSTGLAGSRSYEQYF
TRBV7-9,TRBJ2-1,CASSSPISGRGDEQFF
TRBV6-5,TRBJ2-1,CASSTPGTLGNEQFF
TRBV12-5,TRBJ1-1,CASGLVLYDSSFEAFF
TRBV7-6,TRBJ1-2,CASSLETGNYGYTF
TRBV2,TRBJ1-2,CASSEGRQLGYTF